The 14 T cell receptor beta chains below all came from one sample that was sequenced in a study of blood T cell repertoires in COVID-19. Clones were read by immunoSEQ multiplex PCR, and TCRdb kept only the in-frame ones, dropping some. The sample lists fewer than 500,000 clones; 80% to 90% were seen once. The specimen was peripheral blood. The receptors here all came from a woman in her twenties or thirties with active or convalescent COVID-19.

This clone was counted a single time. The chain is built from TRBV6-5 and TRBJ1-6; 7 nucleotides align to TRBD1. The CDR3 runs 14 residues. Trimming took 8 bases from V and 5 from J; bases not matched to a gene: 6. CDR1 MNHEY and CDR2 SVGAGI come from the germline V gene. The CDR3 bases are TGTGCCAGCTCGTTGGGGACAGATAATTCACCCCTCCACTTT. Translating gives CASSLGTDNSPLHF.

This chain uses TRBV4-1 with TRBJ2-1; TRBD2 is a possible D gene (7 bases). Trimming cost V 1 base and J 7 bases, with 17 bases left between them. CDR3 size: 16 residues. Germline loops: CDR1 MGHRA, CDR2 YSYEKL. The CDR3 bases are TGCGCCAGCAGCCAAGTAGGGGGAGGGGGGAAGAATGAGCAGTTCTTC. Translated, it gives CASSQVGGGGKNEQFF.

V usage is TRBV6-6 and J usage is TRBJ1-2; D gene ambiguous. Germline V gene lookup returns CDR1 MNHNY and CDR2 SVGAGI (reference sequence). Deletions cut 7 bases from V and 2 bases from J, with 11 bases between. This CDR3 is built from 13 residues. The CDR3 protein is CASIPGLNYGYTF. As DNA, the CDR3 is TGTGCCAGCATCCCCGGTCTAAACTATGGCTACACCTTC.

The chain couples TRBV7-9 to TRBJ1-6; 8 bases align to TRBD1. With V trimmed by 1 base and J by 8 bases, 10 bases remained unmatched. There are 17 residues in the CDR3. The V gene's germline CDR1 is SEHNR and CDR2 FQNEAQ (reference sequence). The CDR3 region has the DNA TGTGCCAGCAGCTTAGGACTTGTCTTACAGGGGGATTCACCCCTCCACTTT. Amino acids: CASSLGLVLQGDSPLHF.

The chain uses TRBV6-5 and TRBJ1-2; TRBD1 aligns across 9 bases. Germline CDR1 reads MNHEY; CDR2 reads SVGAGI. CDR3 size: 13 residues. The ends lost 7 bases at V and 7 bases at J; junction bases unmatched: 7. DNA of the CDR3: TGTGCCAGCACTGGGACAGGGAATTTTGGCTACACCTTC. Translated, it gives CASTGTGNFGYTF.

The CDR3 loop reads CASSSGQGVAFNTGELFF. CDR3 DNA: TGTGCCAGCAGCTCCGGACAGGGGGTGGCGTTTAACACCGGGGAGCTGTTTTTT. The chain links TRBV5-4 to TRBJ2-2; 10 positions agree with TRBD1. Germline CDR1 is SGHNT and CDR2 is YYREEE (reference sequence). J lost 2 bases, V lost 3 bases, and 10 bases had no gene match. The length of the CDR3 is 18 residues.

The rearrangement joins TRBV5-5 to TRBJ2-1, with 8 positions matching TRBD1. CDR1 is SGHKS, CDR2 YYEKEE, per germline (reference sequence). The V segment lost 0 bases and the J segment 2 bases; nucleotides outside the gene matches: 1. The CDR3 totals 15 residues. The CDR3 DNA reads as TGTGCCAGCAGCTTGGGACAGGGGACCTACAATGAGCAGTTCTTC. As protein: CASSLGQGTYNEQFF.

This rearrangement joins TRBV7-2 to TRBJ2-3; TRBD2 matches at 7 bases. This CDR3 is 16 amino acids long. CDR1 and CDR2 from the germline V gene are SGHTA and FQGNSA. V lost 3 bases and J lost 1; bases outside the gene matches: 7. DNA for the CDR3: TGTGCCAGCAGCTTTCTATGGGGAGGGGGCACAGATACGCAGTATTTT. Its translation: CASSFLWGGGTDTQYF. The variable domain in full, with the rest retrieved from reference TRBV7-2 and TRBJ2-3, is GAGVSQSPSNKVTEKGKDVELRCDPISGHTALYWYRQSLGQGLEFLIYFQGNSAPDKSGLPSDRFSAERTGGSVSTLTIQRTQQEDSAVYLCASSFLWGGGTDTQYFGPGTRLTVL.

The chain combines TRBV11-3 with TRBJ2-6; 7 bases map to TRBD1. Germline V gene lookup returns CDR1 SGHNT and CDR2 YENEEA. CDR3 length equals 16 residues. V lost 6 bases to trimming and J lost 2 bases; unmatched junction nucleotides: 7. This chain's CDR3 is CASRSRQGAGANVLTF. DNA for the CDR3: TGTGCCAGCAGATCACGCCAGGGGGCTGGGGCCAACGTCCTGACTTTC.

The chain combines TRBV6-6 with TRBJ2-7; 9 nucleotides agree with TRBD1. The junction had 20 bases not matched to a gene; V was cut back by 5 bases and J by 6 bases. The CDR3 is 18 residues long. Germline V gives CDR1 MNHNY, CDR2 SVGAGI (reference sequence). CDR3 region: CASSPLLSGTGRPGEQYF. The CDR3, as DNA: TGTGCCAGCAGTCCTCTCTTATCCGGGACAGGGAGGCCCGGCGAGCAGTACTTC.

This clone was seen a few times. The V call is TRBV27, the J call TRBJ1-6; weak D call: TRBD1 (5 bases). The ends were cut back, 6 bases at V and 7 bases at J, with 10 bases in the middle. CDR1 and CDR2 from the germline V gene are MNHEY and SMNVEV (reference sequence). The CDR3 is 13 residues long. The CDR3 DNA reads TGTGCCAGCAGCCAGGGATCGAATTCACCCCTCCACTTT. It specifies CASSQGSNSPLHF.

V is TRBV29-1 and J is TRBJ2-2; D call uncertain. The V end lost 2 bases, the J end lost 6 bases, and 7 bases lay between the germline ends. The length of the CDR3 is 12 residues. Germline loops: CDR1 SQVTM, CDR2 ANQGSEA. The CDR3 spells CSVESQAGELFF. The CDR3 DNA reads as TGCAGCGTTGAAAGCCAGGCCGGGGAGCTGTTTTTT.

The genes are TRBV11-2 and TRBJ2-1, with 7 bases that match TRBD2. Germline CDR1 is SGHAT and CDR2 is FQNNGV. V dropped 3 bases and J dropped 9; count of bases not matched to a gene: 14. The CDR3 has 16 residues. Written as DNA, the CDR3 is TGTGCCAGCAGCTTCGTCCTTGGCGGGAGAAAAGTTGAGCAGTTCTTC. It yields the protein CASSFVLGGRKVEQFF.

This clone was seen a single time. This chain uses TRBV6-5 with TRBJ1-1; D uncertain. Germline assignment: CDR1 MNHEY and CDR2 SVGAGI. The CDR3 totals 14 residues. V was cut by 7 bases and J by 1 base, with 13 bases left in between. Written as DNA, the CDR3 is TGTGCCAGCACCCGCCAGGCTTCGAACACTGAAGCTTTCTTT. The encoded protein is CASTRQASNTEAFF.